This paragraph covers one T cell receptor beta chain sequence. The sample is drawn from a study of control samples from healthy donors and cancer patients. This table comes from immunoSEQ multiplex PCR, and its TCRdb copy is limited to in-frame clones, with some not included. The sample yields under 200,000 clones, roughly 91% seen once. Per the germline V gene, CDR1 is SGHAT and CDR2 is FQNNGV. CDR3 length equals 15 residues. Trimming took 5 bases from V and 6 from J, leaving 17 bases between them. The chain joins TRBV11-2 to TRBJ1-5; D is perhaps TRBD1 (5 bases). Specimen: blood. The origin of this receptor is a woman in her 30s in good health. Written as DNA, the CDR3 is TGTGCCAGCAGCCAGGGATTGGGGGTAGGTCAGCCCCAGCATTTT. Its translation: CASSQGLGVGQPQHF.